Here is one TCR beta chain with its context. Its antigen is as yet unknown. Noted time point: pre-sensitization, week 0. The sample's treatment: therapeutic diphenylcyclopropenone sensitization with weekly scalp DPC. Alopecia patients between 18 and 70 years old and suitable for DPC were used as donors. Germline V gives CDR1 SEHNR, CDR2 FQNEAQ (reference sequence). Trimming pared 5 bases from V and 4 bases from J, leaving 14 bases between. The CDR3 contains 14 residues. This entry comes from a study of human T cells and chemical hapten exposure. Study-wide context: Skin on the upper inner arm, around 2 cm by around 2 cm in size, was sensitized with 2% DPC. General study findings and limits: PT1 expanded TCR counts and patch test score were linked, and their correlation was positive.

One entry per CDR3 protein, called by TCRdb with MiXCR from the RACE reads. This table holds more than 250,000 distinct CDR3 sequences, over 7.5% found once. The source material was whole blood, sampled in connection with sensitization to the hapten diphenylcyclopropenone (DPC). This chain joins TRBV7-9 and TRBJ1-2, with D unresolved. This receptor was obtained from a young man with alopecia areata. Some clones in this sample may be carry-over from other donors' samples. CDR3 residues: CASSSKPTLYGYTF. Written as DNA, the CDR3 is TGTGCCAGCAGCAGTAAACCGACCCTCTATGGCTACACCTTC.